The entry below describes one TCR beta chain. These data are taken from a study of blood T cell repertoires in COVID-19. Study summary: From T cells, B-cell-depleted T cells, or PBMCs came the material, which was cDNA or gDNA.

Per the authors' pipeline: Amplification with reference gene primers provided the estimates of nucleated cell counts. The table came from immunoSEQ multiplex PCR; TCRdb's copy has only in-frame clones and leaves some out. The V and J calls and clone size are taken from that table; D and trimming were inferred from the DNA. The sample holds about 120,000 clones, around four fifths seen once. The CDR3 has 17 amino acids. From germline, CDR1 is MNHEY and CDR2 SVGEGT. Trimming took 6 bases from V and 4 from J; bases not matched to a gene: 12. The genes are TRBV6-2 or TRBV6-3 and TRBJ2-1, with 10 bases matching TRBD2. The TCR originated in a man aged 30 to 39 with acute or convalescent COVID-19. Source material: peripheral blood. This CDR3 is CASSSLTSGVRYNEQFF. In nucleotides, the CDR3 is TGTGCCAGCAGCTCTCTTACTAGCGGGGTAAGATACAATGAGCAGTTCTTC.